Each of the 17 T cell receptor beta chains below was sequenced from the same sample in a study of blood T cell repertoires in COVID-19. Method: immunoSEQ multiplex PCR; TCRdb's copy keeps in-frame clones and lacks some. Found here are some 300,000 clones, 65% to 90% of them singletons; the top ten hold around 14%. The specimen sequenced was peripheral blood. The receptors originated from a woman in her sixties or seventies with COVID-19, enrolled during active disease.

V is TRBV14 and J is TRBJ1-2; 9 bases map to TRBD1. Germline values: CDR1 SGHDN, CDR2 FVKESK. The CDR3 is made up of 13 amino acids. V shed 4 bases and J 6 bases; nucleotides not matched to a gene: 3. The CDR3 DNA sequence: TGTGCCAGCAGCCCGGGACAGGGCCATGGCTACACCTTC. This codes for CASSPGQGHGYTF.

The gene calls are TRBV5-1 and TRBJ2-5, with TRBD2 identical over 8 bases. Germline V gene lookup returns CDR1 SGHRS and CDR2 YFSETQ. J gave up 5 bases and V 6 bases, and 9 bases lay outside the gene matches. The CDR3 extends over 14 amino acids. For the CDR3, the DNA is TGCGCCAGCAAGCCAAGCGGGGGCACCGAGACCCAGTACTTC. This sequence encodes CASKPSGGTETQYF.

This clone occurred once. CDR3 loop: CASSYSASQETQYF. DNA for the CDR3: TGTGCCAGCAGTTACTCGGCTAGCCAAGAGACCCAGTACTTC. The V and J genes are TRBV6-5 and TRBJ2-5, with D unresolved. The CDR3 has 14 amino acids. The V gene lost 0 bases and the J gene lost 1 base, with 6 bases spanning the gap. The germline V gene has CDR1 MNHEY and CDR2 SVGAGI.

This chain joins TRBV10-1 and TRBJ1-1; D is ambiguous. The CDR3 loop spans 14 amino acids. The V gene lost 9 bases and the J gene lost 0 bases, with 14 bases spanning the gap. Germline V gene data show CDR1 as WNHNN and CDR2 as SYGVQD (reference sequence). CDR3 coding DNA: TGCGCCAGGGAGAAGGTCAAAATGAACACTGAAGCTTTCTTT. Residues: CAREKVKMNTEAFF.

The V and J genes are TRBV9 and TRBJ1-2; 7 positions match TRBD1. CDR1 SGDLS and CDR2 YYNGEE come from the germline V gene. This CDR3 comprises 15 residues. J was trimmed by 3 bases and V by 3 bases; bases with no gene match: 8. CDR3 loop: CASSALDRPHYGYTF. Written as DNA, the CDR3 is TGTGCCAGCAGCGCCTTGGACAGGCCGCACTATGGCTACACCTTC.

This sequence joins TRBV3-1 (or the pseudogene TRBV3-2) and TRBJ1-6; TRBD1 matches 9 bases. The junction had 4 bases not matched to a gene; V was cut back by 0 bases and J by 7 bases. Germline V gene sequence: CDR1 LGHDT, CDR2 YNNKEL (reference sequence). This CDR3 comprises 16 residues. CDR3 region: CASSQDRTGVNSPLHF. DNA of the CDR3: TGTGCCAGCAGCCAAGATAGGACAGGGGTAAATTCACCCCTCCACTTT.

This clone appeared once. The J gene is TRBJ1-2, the V gene TRBV12-3 or TRBV12-4; perhaps TRBD1 as D (6 bases). CDR3 size: 13 residues. Trimming left V 3 bases short and J 6 bases short, with 11 bases between. CDR3 bases: TGTGCCAGCAGTTTGGGCAGGGGTGATGGCTACACCTTC. Translation: CASSLGRGDGYTF.

This rearrangement joins TRBV5-1 to TRBJ2-7, with a possible D match to TRBD1 (6 bases). Trimming removed 1 base from V and 6 bases from J, with 14 bases in between. Germline V lookup: CDR1 SGHRS, CDR2 YFSETQ. There are 14 residues in the CDR3. CDR3 region: CASSLIQGRGEQYF. CDR3 nucleotides: TGCGCCAGCAGCTTGATCCAGGGGAGAGGCGAGCAGTACTTC.

The chain joins TRBV28 to TRBJ2-1; a weak D match, TRBD1 (6 bases). V lost 4 bases to trimming and J lost 8 bases, with 9 bases between them. The CDR3 is 12 amino acids. CDR1 and CDR2 from the germline V gene are MDHEN and SYDVKM. CDR3 residues: CASSSGVHEQFF. The CDR3 DNA reads TGTGCCAGCAGTTCAGGGGTCCATGAGCAGTTCTTC.

This rearrangement joins TRBV30 to TRBJ2-1, with no clear D. Trimming cost V 2 bases and J 10 bases, with 6 bases left between them. From germline, CDR1 is GTSNPN and CDR2 SVGIG (reference sequence). The CDR3 spans 10 residues. The CDR3 DNA sequence: TGTGCCTGGAGTCGAGGAGAGCAGTTCTTC. It is translated as CAWSRGEQFF.

The chain employs TRBV7-2 and TRBJ2-7, with D possibly being TRBD2 (5 bases). The CDR3 spans 13 residues. Looked up from germline, CDR1 is SGHTA and CDR2 is FQGNSA. V was cut by 1 base and J by 5 bases, with 9 bases left in between. The DNA for the CDR3 is TGTGCCAGCAGCTTAGGAGGGTTCGACGAGCAGTACTTC. As protein: CASSLGGFDEQYF. Using reference TRBV7-2 and TRBJ2-7 for the parts outside the CDR3, the full variable domain is GAGVSQSPSNKVTEKGKDVELRCDPISGHTALYWYRQSLGQGLEFLIYFQGNSAPDKSGLPSDRFSAERTGGSVSTLTIQRTQQEDSAVYLCASSLGGFDEQYFGPGTRLTVT.

The chain joins TRBV27 to TRBJ1-2; 7 bases map to TRBD1. Germline-derived CDR1 and CDR2 are MNHEY and SMNVEV (reference sequence). The CDR3 extends over 15 amino acids. V trimming: 2 bases; J trimming: 6 bases; junction bases outside the gene matches: 9. The CDR3 bases are TGTGCCAGCAGTTTAACCCCCCCCAGGGGGAATGGCTACACCTTC. Amino acid sequence: CASSLTPPRGNGYTF.

V is TRBV7-2 and J is TRBJ2-7; 9 bases align to TRBD1. V lost 6 bases and J lost 2; bases outside the gene matches: 8. The germline CDR1 and CDR2 sequences are SGHTA and FQGNSA. This CDR3 has 15 amino acids. The CDR3, as DNA: TGTGCCAGCAGTTCGGGACAGGGTGTGACCTACGAGCAGTACTTC. Translated, it gives CASSSGQGVTYEQYF.

The gene calls are TRBV10-1 and TRBJ1-1; tentatively, D is TRBD1 (5 bases). V lost 2 bases and J lost 1, with 11 bases in between. The CDR3 contains 15 residues. Germline V lookup: CDR1 WNHNN, CDR2 SYGVQD (reference sequence). The CDR3 here is CASSEKGTGNTEAFF. The CDR3 DNA sequence: TGCGCCAGCAGTGAGAAGGGGACTGGGAACACTGAAGCTTTCTTT.

The genes are TRBV7-6 and TRBJ2-5; a possible D gene is TRBD2 (5 bases). The V end lost 2 bases, the J end lost 5 bases, and 12 bases lay between the germline ends. The CDR3 loop spans 14 amino acids. Looked up from germline, CDR1 is SGHVS and CDR2 is FNYEAQ. CDR3 in DNA: TGTGCCAGCAGCTTAAAGGCGGGCCGGGAGACCCAGTACTTC. Amino acid sequence: CASSLKAGRETQYF.

The chain uses TRBV2 and TRBJ2-7, with 7 bases fitting TRBD1. The CDR3 runs 13 residues. Looked up from germline, CDR1 is SNHLY and CDR2 is FYNNEI. V lost 4 bases, J lost 5 bases, and 5 bases stayed unmatched. CDR3 DNA sequence: TGTGCCAGCAGTGCTAATACAGGGGACGAGCAGTACTTC. Its protein product is CASSANTGDEQYF.

This chain connects TRBV9 to TRBJ2-5; 8 bases align to TRBD1. The CDR3 contains 13 residues. Germline V gives CDR1 SGDLS, CDR2 YYNGEE. The junction had 1 base not matched to a gene; V was cut back by 2 bases and J by 4 bases. The CDR3 coding sequence is TGTGCCAGCAGCGTGACAGGGGCAGAGACCCAGTACTTC. Translation: CASSVTGAETQYF.